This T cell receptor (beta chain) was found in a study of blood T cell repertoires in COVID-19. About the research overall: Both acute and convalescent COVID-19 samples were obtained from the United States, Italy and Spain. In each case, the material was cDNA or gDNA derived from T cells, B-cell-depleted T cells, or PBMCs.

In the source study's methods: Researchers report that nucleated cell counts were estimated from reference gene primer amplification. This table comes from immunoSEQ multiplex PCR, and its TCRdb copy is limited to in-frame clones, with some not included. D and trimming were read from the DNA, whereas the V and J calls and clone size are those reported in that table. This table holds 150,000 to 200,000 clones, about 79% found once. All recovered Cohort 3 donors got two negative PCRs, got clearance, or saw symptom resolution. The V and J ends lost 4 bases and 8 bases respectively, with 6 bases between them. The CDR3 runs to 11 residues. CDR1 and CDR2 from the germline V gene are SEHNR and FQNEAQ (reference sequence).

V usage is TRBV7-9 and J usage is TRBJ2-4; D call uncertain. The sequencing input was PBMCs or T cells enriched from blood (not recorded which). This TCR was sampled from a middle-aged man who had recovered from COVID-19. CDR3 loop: CASSSSDIQYF. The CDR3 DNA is TGTGCCAGCAGCTCCAGCGACATTCAGTACTTC. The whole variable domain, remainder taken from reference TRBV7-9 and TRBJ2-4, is DTGVSQNPRHKITKRGQNVTFRCDPISEHNRLYWYRQTLGQGPEFLTYFQNEAQLEKSRLLSDRFSAERPKGSFSTLEIQRTEQGDSAMYLCASSSSDIQYFGAGTRLSVL.